Listed below are T cell receptor beta chains from one sample, sequenced in a study of cytomegalovirus exposure and HLA in healthy donors. Data came from immunoSEQ multiplex PCR; TCRdb stores just in-frame clones and leaves some out. The sample has some 120,000 clones, approximately 75% seen once. Sequencing was done on a sample of PBMCs. The receptors shown here come from a man aged 35-49 years in good health and CMV-seronegative. CDR3s include the opening cysteine and the closing phenylalanine or tryptophan. D genes are given only for firm matches. For some rows the clone size is stated as once, few or many, or as a class when expanded; others skip it.

>TRBJ2-7|TRBD2|TRBV7-9|NA
CASSLSGRAHEQYF
TGTGCCAGCAGCCTTAGCGGGAGGGCCCACGAGCAGTACTTC
>TRBJ2-3|TRBD1|TRBV2|NA
CATLQGISTDTQYF
TGTGCCACGTTACAGGGGATAAGCACAGATACGCAGTATTTT
>TRBJ1-2|NA|TRBV4-1|NA
CASSQETAEYGYTF
TGCGCCAGCAGCCAAGAAACAGCTGAATATGGCTACACCTTC
>TRBJ1-4|TRBD1|TRBV5-6|NA
CASSLVAGGKLFF
TGTGCCAGCAGCTTGGTGGCAGGGGGAAAACTGTTTTTT
>TRBJ1-5|TRBD1|TRBV2|NA
CASRDRVSNQPQHF
TGTGCCAGCAGGGACAGGGTGAGCAATCAGCCCCAGCATTTT
>TRBJ1-5|NA|TRBV5-8|NA
CASSLAFEGLSNQPQHF
TGTGCCAGCAGCTTGGCCTTCGAGGGATTGAGCAATCAGCCCCAGCATTTT
>TRBJ1-3|NA|TRBV12-5|NA
CASGSRISSGNTIYF
TGTGCTAGTGGCTCCAGAATCAGCTCTGGAAACACCATATATTTT
>TRBJ1-5|TRBD1|TRBV28|NA
CASTGGNSNQPQHF
TGTGCCAGTACAGGGGGAAATAGCAATCAGCCCCAGCATTTT
>TRBJ2-7|NA|TRBV25-1|once
CASSVSHSSGEQYF
TGTGCCAGCAGTGTATCCCATTCTTCGGGAGAGCAGTACTTC
>TRBJ2-1|TRBD2|TRBV19|NA
CASSMLAASKYNEQFF
TGTGCCAGTAGTATGCTAGCGGCCTCAAAATACAATGAGCAGTTCTTC
>TRBJ2-3|TRBD2|TRBV13|NA
CASSLLAGVADTQYF
TGTGCCAGCAGCTTACTAGCGGGGGTTGCAGATACGCAGTATTTT
>TRBJ1-5|NA|TRBV4-3|NA
CASSRYTQPQHF
TGCGCCAGCAGCCGGTACACTCAGCCCCAGCATTTT
>TRBJ1-4|NA|TRBV10-1|NA
CASSPGETNEKLFF
TGCGCCAGCAGCCCCGGAGAAACTAATGAAAAACTGTTTTTT
>TRBJ1-1|NA|TRBV19|NA
CASSPTAVPNTEAFF
TGTGCCAGTAGTCCGACAGCCGTACCGAACACTGAAGCTTTCTTT
>TRBJ1-1|TRBD1|TRBV11-2|NA
CASSLGQGGNTEAFF
TGTGCCAGCAGCTTAGGACAGGGGGGGAACACTGAAGCTTTCTTT
>TRBJ1-6|NA|TRBV2|NA
CASSEFQGTSPLHF
TGTGCCAGCAGTGAGTTTCAGGGCACTTCACCCCTCCACTTT
>TRBJ2-1|NA|TRBV2|NA
CASTRDNSYNEQFF
TGTGCCAGCACCAGGGACAACTCCTACAATGAGCAGTTCTTC
>TRBJ1-4|NA|TRBV28|NA
CASSPPLGGREKLFF
TGTGCCAGCAGTCCCCCTTTAGGGGGTCGGGAAAAACTGTTTTTT
>TRBJ2-5|TRBD2|TRBV6-5|NA
CASKAGGPGETQYF
TGTGCCAGCAAAGCGGGAGGGCCGGGAGAGACCCAGTACTTC
>TRBJ1-2|NA|TRBV7-9|NA
CASSRIAMDYGYTF
TGTGCCAGCAGCCGAATCGCGATGGACTATGGCTACACCTTC
>TRBJ1-1|NA|TRBV7-2|NA
CASSLRTEAFF
TGTGCCAGCAGCTTGAGGACTGAAGCTTTCTTT
>TRBJ2-3|TRBD1|TRBV10-1|NA
CAIVDRGVDTQYF
TGCGCCATCGTCGACAGGGGCGTAGATACGCAGTATTTT
>TRBJ2-1|TRBD2|TRBV5-1|NA
CASRGTSGKSYNEQFF
TGCGCCAGCCGCGGGACTAGCGGGAAATCCTACAATGAGCAGTTCTTC
>TRBJ2-7|NA|TRBV11-2|NA
CASSVLLAAYEQYF
TGTGCCAGCAGCGTATTATTGGCAGCCTACGAGCAGTACTTC
>TRBJ1-5|NA|TRBV6-6|NA
CASSPRGLGQPQHF
TGTGCCAGCAGTCCTAGGGGTTTGGGGCAGCCCCAGCATTTT
>TRBJ2-7|TRBD1|TRBV19|NA
CASKGGDRGGYEQYF
TGTGCCAGTAAGGGGGGTGACAGGGGGGGCTACGAGCAGTACTTC
>TRBJ2-7|NA|TRBV5-4|NA
CASSFRAPSSYEQYF
TGTGCCAGCAGCTTTAGAGCGCCCAGCTCCTACGAGCAGTACTTC
>TRBJ2-3|NA|TRBV5-1|NA
CASSLGRGRGIADTQYF
TGCGCCAGCAGCTTGGGGCGCGGGCGGGGTATCGCAGATACGCAGTATTTT
>TRBJ2-3|NA|TRBV5-1|NA
CASSLTGYNTQYF
TGCGCCAGCAGCCTGACAGGTTACAATACGCAGTATTTT
>TRBJ2-3|TRBD2|TRBV30|NA
CAWRPLAVNTDTQYF
TGTGCCTGGAGGCCTCTAGCGGTAAACACAGATACGCAGTATTTT
>TRBJ2-1|NA|TRBV11-3|NA
CASSRQKGDGRQFF
TGTGCCAGCAGTCGACAGAAGGGTGACGGGAGGCAGTTCTTC
>TRBJ2-7|TRBD1|TRBV13|once
CASSFSGKGQGTYEQYF
TGTGCCAGCAGCTTCTCCGGGAAAGGACAGGGAACCTACGAGCAGTACTTC
>TRBJ1-1|NA|TRBV19|once
CASSLTGPTEAFF
TGTGCCAGTAGCCTTACAGGGCCCACTGAAGCTTTCTTT
>TRBJ2-5|TRBD2|TRBV11-2|NA
CASRRASGFQETQYF
TGTGCCAGCAGGAGGGCTAGCGGGTTCCAAGAGACCCAGTACTTC
>TRBJ1-5|TRBD1|TRBV12-5|NA
CASGPGTGVQLQHF
TGTGCTAGTGGCCCCGGGACAGGGGTTCAGCTCCAGCATTTT
>TRBJ2-6|NA|TRBV7-2|NA
CASSQERGSGANVLTF
TGCGCCAGCAGCCAAGAACGGGGCTCTGGGGCCAACGTCCTGACTTTC
>TRBJ1-1|NA|TRBV27|NA
CASSAGYRNTEAFF
TGTGCCAGCAGTGCGGGTTATAGGAACACTGAAGCTTTCTTT
>TRBJ2-6|TRBD1|TRBV5-4|NA
CASGTGTSGANGLTF
TGTGCCAGCGGGACAGGGACCTCTGGGGCCAACGGCCTGACTTTC
>TRBJ1-5|NA|TRBV6-5|NA
CASSSPNQPQHF
TGTGCCAGCAGTTCCCCAAATCAGCCCCAGCATTTT
>TRBJ2-1|NA|TRBV9|NA
CASSSPGGGLTTYEQFF
TGTGCCAGCAGCTCCCCTGGGGGGGGCCTCACGACCTATGAGCAGTTCTTC
>TRBJ2-1|NA|TRBV2|NA
CASMLSGLINEQFF
TGTGCCAGCATGTTGTCAGGGTTGATAAATGAGCAGTTCTTC
>TRBJ1-6|TRBD1|TRBV10-3|once
CATGTGENSPLHF
TGTGCCACGGGGACAGGGGAGAATTCACCCCTCCACTTT
>TRBJ2-6|NA|TRBV27|NA
CASTGKGPSFSGANVLTF
TGTGCCAGCACAGGAAAAGGTCCCTCCTTTTCTGGGGCCAACGTCCTGACTTTC
>TRBJ1-2|NA|TRBV18|NA
CASSPRRGADDRFYGYTF
TGTGCCAGCTCACCACGGCGAGGCGCCGATGACAGGTTCTATGGCTACACCTTC